The clone carrying this T cell receptor beta chain was recorded once. The antigen is undetermined. This record comes from a study of cytomegalovirus exposure and HLA in healthy donors. Regarding the study as a whole: In a later analysis, at a false discovery rate of 0.05, 15,000 to 20,000 TCR beta sequences were associated with HLA alleles.

The PCR was carried out with 60 Vbeta primers and 13 Jbeta primers. Some clones are missing from TCRdb's copy, which holds only in-frame ones; the method was immunoSEQ multiplex PCR. The sample carries about 160,000 clones, roughly 80% recorded once. This CDR3 spans 14 amino acids. Deletions cut 2 bases from V and 10 bases from J, with 15 bases between. Per germline, CDR1 SGHTA and CDR2 FQGTGA. The chain has TRBV7-3 and TRBJ1-5; D might be TRBD1 (5 bases). This receptor was obtained from a young woman in good health and CMV-seropositive. Sequencing was performed on PBMCs. This CDR3 is CASSLRAGQPPQHF. The CDR3 coding sequence is TGTGCCAGCAGCTTACGGGCAGGGCAACCACCCCAGCATTTT.